This T cell receptor beta chain was identified in a study of blood T cell repertoires in COVID-19 (TCRdb year 2020). Turning to the overall study: Collaborator samples came from the United States, Italy and Spain and covered acute and convalescent phases of COVID-19. Where available, HLA class I and class II types were obtained from metadata supplied by the sample provider rather than from assay-based typing. Subjects who had been exposed to COVID-19, were actively infected with it, or had recovered from it provided the deeply sampled blood TCRbeta repertoires that made up the dataset. The prospective study material was composed of cDNA or gDNA derived from T cells, B-cell-depleted T cells, or PBMCs. The repertoires were made available in a free public database intended to serve as a resource for research on the immune response to SARS-CoV-2. The sample metadata nearly always contained a de-identified subject ID, COVID-19 status, age in years and sex. The samples were drawn from the first 160 participants of the ongoing ImmuneRACE study and from 1,254 subjects provided by 6 global collaborators.

Samples from volunteer blood donors who had recovered from COVID-19 were contributed by a second Seattle source. Whole blood was collected in K2EDTA tubes by collaborating institutions according to the institutions' own protocols. For TCRbeta analysis, collaborators shipped samples in one of three forms: frozen whole blood, isolated PBMCs, or DNA extracted from either of those sample types. General conclusions and limits of the study: The quantity of clinical and demographic metadata differed by source and by participant and was supplied without curation.

CDR1 and CDR2 are drawn from the germline V gene: SNHLY, FYNNEI. The junction shows trimming of 5 bases on V and 7 bases on J, plus 12 bases between the germline ends. Including the terminal cysteine and phenylalanine, the CDR3 comprises 13 residues. CDR3 DNA only is kept here, 39 bases in frame from base 1. TCRbeta CDR3 regions were amplified from genomic DNA by means of the immunoSEQ Assay, a bias-controlled multiplex PCR. Per the original workflow: Within the assay, amplification of reference gene primers was used to estimate how many nucleated cells each sample contained. To quantify the absolute abundance of each unique TCRbeta CDR3 rearrangement, sequence reads were collapsed and filtered. For each sample, productive Simpson clonality was calculated as the square root of Simpson's diversity index across productive rearrangements. TCRdb took this table from immuneACCESS and kept in-frame rearrangements with V and J called. Such tables lack part of the clones; where checked against another copy, unresolved V genes explain under half of the gap, and the rest is unexplained. V and J calls plus clone size are reproduced from that table; the DNA served to infer D and trimming. This sample holds a few hundred thousand clones; more than 80% were observed only once. The top ten clonotypes cover around 6.6% of the sample.

As to this clone: This receptor's antigen is unknown. No quality values exist for individual bases; no much larger clone is one base distant.

Material for sequencing was peripheral blood. This receptor was obtained from a man aged 18 to 30 who had recovered from COVID-19. The rearrangement combines TRBV2 with TRBJ1-5; TRBD1 is perhaps the D gene, given 6 matching bases. The nucleotide sequence reads as follows: TGTGCCAGCAGTATACAGGGACCCCAGCCCCAGCATTTT. The encoded protein is CASSIQGPQPQHF.